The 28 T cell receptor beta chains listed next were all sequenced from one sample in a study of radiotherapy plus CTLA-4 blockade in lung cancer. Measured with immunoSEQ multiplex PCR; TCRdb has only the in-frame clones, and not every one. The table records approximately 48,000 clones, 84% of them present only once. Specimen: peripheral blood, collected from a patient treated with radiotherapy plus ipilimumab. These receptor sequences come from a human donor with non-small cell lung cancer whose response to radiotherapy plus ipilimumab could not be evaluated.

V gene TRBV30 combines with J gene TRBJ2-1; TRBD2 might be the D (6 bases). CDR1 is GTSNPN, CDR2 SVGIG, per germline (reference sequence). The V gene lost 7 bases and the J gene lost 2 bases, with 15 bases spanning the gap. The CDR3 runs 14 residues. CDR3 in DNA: TGTGCCTCCAATAGCGGAACGACCTACAATGAGCAGTTCTTC. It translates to CASNSGTTYNEQFF.

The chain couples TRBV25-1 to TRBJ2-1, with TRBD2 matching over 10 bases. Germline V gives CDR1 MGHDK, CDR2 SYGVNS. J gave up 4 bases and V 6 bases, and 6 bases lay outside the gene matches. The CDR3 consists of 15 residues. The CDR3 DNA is TGTGCCAGCAGCCGGCAGACTAGCGGGTACAATGAGCAGTTCTTC. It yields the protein CASSRQTSGYNEQFF.

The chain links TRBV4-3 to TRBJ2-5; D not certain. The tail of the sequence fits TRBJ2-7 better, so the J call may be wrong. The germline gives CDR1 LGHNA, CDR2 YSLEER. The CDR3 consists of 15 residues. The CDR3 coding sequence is TGCGCCAGCAGCCAAGCCGAGACTGGGTCCTACGAGCAGTACTTC. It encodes CASSQAETGSYEQYF.

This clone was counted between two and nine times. CDR3 protein: CASSQDRRPTEAFF. The CDR3 DNA reads as TGCGCCAGCAGCCAAGATCGCAGGCCCACTGAAGCTTTCTTT. This rearrangement joins TRBV4-1 to TRBJ1-1, with D unresolved. CDR1 MGHRA and CDR2 YSYEKL come from the germline V gene. This CDR3 has 14 amino acids. Trimming pared 0 bases from V and 4 bases from J, leaving 9 bases between.

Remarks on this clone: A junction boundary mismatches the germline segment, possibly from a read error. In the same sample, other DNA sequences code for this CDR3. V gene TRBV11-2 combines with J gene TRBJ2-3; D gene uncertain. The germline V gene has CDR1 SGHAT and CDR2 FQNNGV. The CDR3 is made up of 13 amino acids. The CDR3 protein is CASSLDRLDTQYF. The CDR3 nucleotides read TGTGCCAGCAGCTTAGACAGGTTAGATACGCAGTATTTC. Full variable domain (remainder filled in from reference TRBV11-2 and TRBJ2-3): EAGVAQSPRYKIIEKRQSVAFWCNPISGHATLYWYQQILGQGPKLLIQFQNNGVVDDSQLPKDRFSAERLKGVDSTLKIQPAKLEDSAVYLCASSLDRLDTQYFGPGTRLTVL.

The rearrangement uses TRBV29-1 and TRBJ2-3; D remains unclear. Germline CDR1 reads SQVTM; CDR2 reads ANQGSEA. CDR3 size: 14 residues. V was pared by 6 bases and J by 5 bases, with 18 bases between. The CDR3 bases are TGCAGCGTACATACCGGGTCCCCCATAGATACGCAGTATTTT. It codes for CSVHTGSPIDTQYF.

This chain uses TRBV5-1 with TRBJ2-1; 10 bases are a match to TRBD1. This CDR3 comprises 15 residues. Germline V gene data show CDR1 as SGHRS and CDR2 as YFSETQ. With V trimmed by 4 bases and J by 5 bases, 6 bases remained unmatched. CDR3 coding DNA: TGCGCCAGCAGCCACCGGGACAGGGGTAACAATGAGCAGTTCTTC. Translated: CASSHRDRGNNEQFF.

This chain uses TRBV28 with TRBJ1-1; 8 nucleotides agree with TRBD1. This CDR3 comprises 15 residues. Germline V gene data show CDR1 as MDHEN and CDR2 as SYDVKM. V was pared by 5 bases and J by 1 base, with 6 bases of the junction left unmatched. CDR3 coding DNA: TGTGCCAGCAGTCTCCCCGGGACAGGGAACACTGAAGCTTTCTTT. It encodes CASSLPGTGNTEAFF.

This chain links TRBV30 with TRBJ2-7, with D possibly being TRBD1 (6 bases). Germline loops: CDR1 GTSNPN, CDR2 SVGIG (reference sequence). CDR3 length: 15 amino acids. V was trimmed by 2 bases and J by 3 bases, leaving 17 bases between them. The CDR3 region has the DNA TGTGCCTGGAGTTCCGTAGGGGGTTTCGACTACGAGCAGTACTTC. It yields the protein CAWSSVGGFDYEQYF.

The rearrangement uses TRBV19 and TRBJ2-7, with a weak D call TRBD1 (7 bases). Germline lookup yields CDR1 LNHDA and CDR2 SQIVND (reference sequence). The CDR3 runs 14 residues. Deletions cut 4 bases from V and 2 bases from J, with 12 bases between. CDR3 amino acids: CASSTSGGPYEQYF. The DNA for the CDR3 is TGTGCCAGTAGTACCTCAGGGGGGCCCTACGAGCAGTACTTC.

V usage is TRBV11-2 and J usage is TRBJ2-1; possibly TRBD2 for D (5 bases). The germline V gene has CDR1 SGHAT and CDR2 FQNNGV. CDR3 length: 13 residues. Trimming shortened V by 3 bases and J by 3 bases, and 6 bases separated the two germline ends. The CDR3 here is CASSLTNYNEQFF. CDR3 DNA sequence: TGTGCCAGCAGCTTGACTAACTACAATGAGCAGTTCTTC.

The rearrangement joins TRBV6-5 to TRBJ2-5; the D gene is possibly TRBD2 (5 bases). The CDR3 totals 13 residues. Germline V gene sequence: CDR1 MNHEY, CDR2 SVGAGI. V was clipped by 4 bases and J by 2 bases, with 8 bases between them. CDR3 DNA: TGTGCCAGCAGTTCGCCGGGGCAAGAGACCCAGTACTTC. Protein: CASSSPGQETQYF.

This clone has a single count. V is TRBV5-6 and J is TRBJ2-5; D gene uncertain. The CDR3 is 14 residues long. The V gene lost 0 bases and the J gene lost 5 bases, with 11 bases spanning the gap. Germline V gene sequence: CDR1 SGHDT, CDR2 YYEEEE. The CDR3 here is CASSLGRRGETQYF. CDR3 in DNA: TGTGCCAGCAGCTTGGGACGACGCGGCGAGACCCAGTACTTC.

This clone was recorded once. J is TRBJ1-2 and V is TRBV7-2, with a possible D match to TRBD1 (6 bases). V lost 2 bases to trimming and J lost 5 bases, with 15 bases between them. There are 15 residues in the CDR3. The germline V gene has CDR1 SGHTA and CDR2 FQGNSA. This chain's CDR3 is CASSLHGTLEYGYTF. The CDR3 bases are TGTGCCAGCAGCTTACATGGGACACTCGAGTATGGCTACACCTTC.

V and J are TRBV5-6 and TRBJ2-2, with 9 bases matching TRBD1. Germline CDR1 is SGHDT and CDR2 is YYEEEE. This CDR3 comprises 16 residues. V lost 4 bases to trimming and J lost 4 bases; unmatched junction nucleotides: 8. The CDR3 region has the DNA TGTGCCAGCAGCGGCCCGGACAGGGGAGGCACCGGGGAGCTGTTTTTT. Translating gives CASSGPDRGGTGELFF.

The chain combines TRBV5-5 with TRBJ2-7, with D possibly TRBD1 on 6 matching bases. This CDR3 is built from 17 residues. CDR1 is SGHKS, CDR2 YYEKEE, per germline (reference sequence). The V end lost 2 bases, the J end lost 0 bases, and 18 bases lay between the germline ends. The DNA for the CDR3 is TGTGCCAGCAGCTTAGCCGGGACACTGTTTTCCTCCTACGAGCAGTACTTC. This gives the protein CASSLAGTLFSSYEQYF. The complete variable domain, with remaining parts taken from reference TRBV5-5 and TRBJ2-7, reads DAGVTQSPTHLIKTRGQQVTLRCSPISGHKSVSWYQQVLGQGPQFIFQYYEKEERGRGNFPDRFSARQFPNYSSELNVNALLLGDSALYLCASSLAGTLFSSYEQYFGPGTRLTVT.

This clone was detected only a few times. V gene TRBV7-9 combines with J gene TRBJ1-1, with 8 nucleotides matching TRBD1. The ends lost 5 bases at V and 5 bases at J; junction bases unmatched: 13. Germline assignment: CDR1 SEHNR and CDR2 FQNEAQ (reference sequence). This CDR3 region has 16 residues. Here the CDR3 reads CASSPPFRTGRTEAFF. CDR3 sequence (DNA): TGTGCCAGCAGCCCTCCATTTCGGACAGGGAGAACTGAAGCTTTCTTT.

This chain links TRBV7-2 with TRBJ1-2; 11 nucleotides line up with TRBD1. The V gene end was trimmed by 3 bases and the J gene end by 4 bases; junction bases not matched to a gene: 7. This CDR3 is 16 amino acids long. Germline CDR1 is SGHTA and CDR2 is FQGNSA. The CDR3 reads CASSLIGQGAFYGYTF. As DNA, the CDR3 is TGTGCCAGCAGCTTGATCGGACAGGGGGCTTTCTATGGCTACACCTTC.

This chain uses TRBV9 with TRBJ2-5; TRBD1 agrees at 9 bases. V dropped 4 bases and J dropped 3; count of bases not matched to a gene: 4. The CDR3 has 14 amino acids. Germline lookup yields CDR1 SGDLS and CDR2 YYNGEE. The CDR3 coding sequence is TGTGCCAGCAGCCCCCGGACAGGGGAAGAGACCCAGTACTTC. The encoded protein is CASSPRTGEETQYF.

DNA of the CDR3: TGTGCCAGCAGCCCACAACCTGATTCAGGGTATCCTGGCTACACCTTC. This translates into CASSPQPDSGYPGYTF. The genes are TRBV5-4 and TRBJ1-2; tentatively, D is TRBD1 (5 bases). The CDR3 contains 16 residues. V shed 4 bases and J shed 7 bases, with 23 bases lying between them. Germline V lookup: CDR1 SGHNT, CDR2 YYREEE (reference sequence).

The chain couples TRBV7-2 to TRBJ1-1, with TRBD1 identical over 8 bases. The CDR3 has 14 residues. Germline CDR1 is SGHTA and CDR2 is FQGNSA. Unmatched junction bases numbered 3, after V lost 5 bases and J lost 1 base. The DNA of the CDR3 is TGTGCCAGCAGCCGGACAGGGTCGAACACTGAAGCTTTCTTT. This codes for CASSRTGSNTEAFF.

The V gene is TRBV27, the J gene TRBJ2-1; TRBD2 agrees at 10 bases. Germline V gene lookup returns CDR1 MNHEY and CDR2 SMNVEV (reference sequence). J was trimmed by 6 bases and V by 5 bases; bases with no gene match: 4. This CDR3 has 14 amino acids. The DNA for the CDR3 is TGTGCCAGCAGTATCATAGCGGGAGGCAATGAGCAGTTCTTC. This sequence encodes CASSIIAGGNEQFF.

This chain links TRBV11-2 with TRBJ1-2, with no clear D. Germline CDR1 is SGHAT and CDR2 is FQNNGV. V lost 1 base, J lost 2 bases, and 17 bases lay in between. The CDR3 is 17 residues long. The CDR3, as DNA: TGTGCCAGCAGCTTAGCGGGATTGAGCATCGACAACTATGGCTACACCTTC. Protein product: CASSLAGLSIDNYGYTF.

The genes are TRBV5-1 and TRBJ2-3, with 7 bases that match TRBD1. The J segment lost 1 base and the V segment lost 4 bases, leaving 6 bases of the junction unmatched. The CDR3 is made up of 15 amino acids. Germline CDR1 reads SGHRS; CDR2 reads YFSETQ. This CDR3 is CASSTQGQGTDTQYF. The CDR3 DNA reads TGCGCCAGCAGCACCCAAGGACAGGGCACAGATACGCAGTATTTT. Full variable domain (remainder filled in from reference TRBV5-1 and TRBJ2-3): KAGVTQTPRYLIKTRGQQVTLSCSPISGHRSVSWYQQTPGQGLQFLFEYFSETQRNKGNFPGRFSGRQFSNSRSEMNVSTLELGDSALYLCASSTQGQGTDTQYFGPGTRLTVL.

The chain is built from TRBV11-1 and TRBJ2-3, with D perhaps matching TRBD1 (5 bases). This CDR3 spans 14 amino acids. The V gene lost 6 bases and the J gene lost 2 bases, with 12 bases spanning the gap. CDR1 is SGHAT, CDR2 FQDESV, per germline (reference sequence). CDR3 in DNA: TGTGCCAGCAGGTTACAAGGGGCCACAGATACGCAGTATTTT. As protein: CASRLQGATDTQYF.

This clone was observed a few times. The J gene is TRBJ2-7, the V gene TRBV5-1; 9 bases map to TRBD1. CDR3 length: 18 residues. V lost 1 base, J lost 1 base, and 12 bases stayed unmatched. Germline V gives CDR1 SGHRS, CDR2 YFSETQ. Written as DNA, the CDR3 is TGCGCCAGCAGCTTGACCGGGACAGGGTTTTTGCAGTCCTACGAGCAGTACTTC. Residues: CASSLTGTGFLQSYEQYF.

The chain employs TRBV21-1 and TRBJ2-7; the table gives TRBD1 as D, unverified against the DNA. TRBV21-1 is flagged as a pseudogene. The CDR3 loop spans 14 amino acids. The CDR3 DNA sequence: TGTGCCAGCAAAATGCAGGGGGATGCCTACGAGCAGTACTTC. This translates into CASKMQGDAYEQYF.

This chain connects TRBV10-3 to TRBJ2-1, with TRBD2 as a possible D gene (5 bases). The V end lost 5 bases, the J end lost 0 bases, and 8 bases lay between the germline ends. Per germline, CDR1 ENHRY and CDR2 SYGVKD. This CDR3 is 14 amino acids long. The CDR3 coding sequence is TGTGCCATCAGTAGCGGAGACTCCTACAATGAGCAGTTCTTC. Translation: CAISSGDSYNEQFF.